Below, 13 T cell receptor beta chains from the same sample are listed, as sequenced in a study of T cell changes during pregnancy in multiple sclerosis. Measured with immunoSEQ multiplex PCR; TCRdb has only the in-frame clones, and not every one. The sample carries about 75,000 clones, approximately 88% recorded once. The sequenced sample was peripheral blood, obtained in the first trimester of pregnancy. The source of these receptors is a female donor in good health, enrolled as a control in a pregnancy study.

This chain links TRBV5-5 with TRBJ1-2; possibly TRBD1 for D (5 bases). CDR3 size: 12 residues. V was cut by 3 bases and J by 5 bases, with 8 bases left in between. Germline CDR1 and CDR2: SGHKS and YYEKEE (reference sequence). As DNA, the CDR3 is TGTGCCAGCAGCTATCAGGGATATGGCTACACCTTC. Protein: CASSYQGYGYTF.

J is TRBJ1-4 and V is TRBV19; weak D call: TRBD1 (6 bases). Between the trimmed V and J ends, which lost 5 bases and 3 bases, there was a span of 10 bases. Germline V gene lookup returns CDR1 LNHDA and CDR2 SQIVND (reference sequence). This CDR3 contains 14 residues. CDR3 nucleotides: TGTGCCAGTAGTGTGCGGACAGCTAATGAAAAACTGTTTTTT. Translated, it gives CASSVRTANEKLFF.

This chain joins TRBV14 and TRBJ2-7, with 7 bases that match TRBD1. V lost 4 bases, J lost 4 bases, and 10 bases stayed unmatched. Germline V gives CDR1 SGHDN, CDR2 FVKESK. CDR3 length: 15 amino acids. Written as DNA, the CDR3 is TGTGCCAGCAGCCCACATATGGGGACAGCTTACGAGCAGTACTTC. It yields the protein CASSPHMGTAYEQYF.

The chain uses TRBV19 and TRBJ1-6, with D possibly being TRBD1 (5 bases). V was trimmed by 6 bases and J by 7 bases, leaving 7 bases between them. Germline V lookup: CDR1 LNHDA, CDR2 SQIVND (reference sequence). The CDR3 sequence is 12 residues long. The CDR3 region is CASRSGNSPLHF. CDR3 sequence (DNA): TGTGCCAGTAGATCAGGGAATTCACCCCTCCACTTT.

This chain joins TRBV10-1 and TRBJ2-1; 12 bases map to TRBD2. This CDR3 comprises 19 residues. Germline lookup yields CDR1 WNHNN and CDR2 SYGVQD (reference sequence). The junction had 8 bases not matched to a gene; V was cut back by 2 bases and J by 0 bases. The CDR3 loop is CASSEGTSGWESSYNEQFF. The CDR3 DNA sequence: TGCGCCAGCAGTGAGGGGACTAGCGGGTGGGAGAGCTCCTACAATGAGCAGTTCTTC.

The J gene is TRBJ1-5, the V gene TRBV28; 11 positions match TRBD1. Germline CDR1 and CDR2: MDHEN and SYDVKM. V was clipped by 10 bases and J by 15 bases; unmatched bases: 14. This CDR3 is built from 13 residues. DNA for the CDR3: TGTGCCACTAGAAGACAAGGACAGGGGGCATGGCATTTT. Protein sequence: CATRRQGQGAWHF.

The chain couples TRBV7-9 to TRBJ1-1; D is undetermined. CDR1 and CDR2 from the germline V gene are SEHNR and FQNEAQ (reference sequence). This CDR3 is 13 amino acids long. Trimming cost V 5 bases and J 4 bases, with 11 bases left between them. DNA for the CDR3: TGTGCCAGCAGCCCTCAGGTGGGCACTGAAGCTTTCTTT. Its translation is CASSPQVGTEAFF.

The chain links TRBV19 to TRBJ2-7; 7 bases are a match to TRBD1. CDR3 size: 15 residues. After removal of 6 bases from V and 0 bases from J, the junction contained 8 bases not matched to a gene. The germline V gene has CDR1 LNHDA and CDR2 SQIVND (reference sequence). The CDR3 DNA is TGTGCCAGTAGAACTACAGGGGTAAGCTCCTACGAGCAGTACTTC. Translating gives CASRTTGVSSYEQYF.

This clone was seen a single time. The chain combines TRBV9 with TRBJ1-1, with D perhaps TRBD1 (6 bases). Per germline, CDR1 SGDLS and CDR2 YYNGEE. The CDR3 runs to 16 residues. Trimming stripped 4 bases from V and 1 base from J, with 17 bases between. CDR3 loop: CASSPQTGLQNTEAFF. CDR3 coding DNA: TGTGCCAGCAGCCCCCAGACAGGCCTACAGAACACTGAAGCTTTCTTT. Variable domain in full (rest from reference TRBV9 and TRBJ1-1): DSGVTQTPKHLITATGQRVTLRCSPRSGDLSVYWYQQSLDQGLQFLIQYYNGEERAKGNILERFSAQQFPDLHSELNLSSLELGDSALYFCASSPQTGLQNTEAFFGQGTRLTVV.

The chain recombines TRBV18 with TRBJ2-7, with 11 bases matching TRBD1. The V segment lost 4 bases and the J segment 3 bases; nucleotides outside the gene matches: 5. Germline V gene sequence: CDR1 KGHSH, CDR2 LQKENI. The CDR3 covers 15 residues. The CDR3 bases are TGTGCCAGCTCACTGGACAGGGGGCGCGACTACGAGCAGTACTTC. This encodes CASSLDRGRDYEQYF. The complete variable domain, with remaining parts taken from reference TRBV18 and TRBJ2-7, reads NAGVMQNPRHLVRRRGQEARLRCSPMKGHSHVYWYRQLPEEGLKFMVYLQKENIIDESGMPKERFSAEFPKEGPSILRIQQVVRGDSAAYFCASSLDRGRDYEQYFGPGTRLTVT.

The chain employs TRBV15 and TRBJ2-7; tentative D call: TRBD1 (6 bases). V lost 5 bases, J lost 3 bases, and 11 bases lay in between. Germline CDR1 LNHNV, CDR2 YYDKDF (reference sequence). This CDR3 comprises 13 residues. This chain's CDR3 is CATSGGQNYEQYF. CDR3 nucleotide sequence: TGTGCCACCAGCGGAGGACAGAACTACGAGCAGTACTTC. Supplemented by reference TRBV15 and TRBJ2-7, the full variable domain reads DAMVIQNPRYQVTQFGKPVTLSCSQTLNHNVMYWYQQKSSQAPKLLFHYYDKDFNNEADTPDNFQSRRPNTSFCFLDIRSPGLGDTAMYLCATSGGQNYEQYFGPGTRLTVT.

V gene TRBV2 combines with J gene TRBJ1-5; a weak D match, TRBD1 (6 bases). This CDR3 region has 13 residues. With 4 bases removed from V and 5 bases from J, the gap between germline ends came to 9 bases. CDR1 and CDR2 from the germline V gene are SNHLY and FYNNEI. Here the CDR3 reads CASSVAGDQPQHF. CDR3 in DNA: TGTGCCAGCAGTGTGGCAGGGGATCAGCCCCAGCATTTT.

A single count supports this clone. The chain employs TRBV7-8 and TRBJ1-2; D might be TRBD1 (5 bases). The germline CDR1 and CDR2 sequences are SGHVS and FQNEAQ. The CDR3 runs to 15 residues. Trimming took 5 bases from V and 5 from J, leaving 18 bases between them. The DNA for the CDR3 is TGTGCCAGCAGCCCACGCACGGGGGAGGGGTATGGCTACACCTTC. Protein sequence: CASSPRTGEGYGYTF.